This T cell receptor (beta chain) was identified in a study of blood T cell repertoires in COVID-19 (dated by TCRdb to 2018 to 2021). In terms of the full investigation: Samples from collaborators originated in the United States, Italy and Spain and spanned both the acute and convalescent phases of COVID-19. The material from the prospective study consisted of cDNA or gDNA derived from T cells, B-cell-depleted T cells, or PBMCs. The dataset comprised deeply sampled blood TCRbeta repertoires from subjects exposed to, actively infected with, or recovered from COVID-19. The repertoires were made available in a free public database intended to serve as a resource for research on the immune response to SARS-CoV-2. Samples came from the ongoing ImmuneRACE study (first 160 participants) plus 1,254 subjects from 6 global collaborators. Sample metadata almost always included a de-identified subject ID, COVID-19 status, age in years and sex. HLA class I and class II types, where available, came from metadata supplied by the sample provider rather than from assay-based typing. The study at large found these results: The amount of clinical and demographic metadata varied by source and participant and was provided uncurated.

Concerning this clone: Its antigen is still unknown. No base-level quality is on record; no much larger clone is a single base apart.

TCRbeta CDR3 regions were amplified from genomic DNA by means of the immunoSEQ Assay, a bias-controlled multiplex PCR. In the source study's methods: Nucleated cell counts per sample were estimated from amplification of reference gene primers within the assay. To quantify the absolute abundance of each unique TCRbeta CDR3 rearrangement, sequence reads were collapsed and filtered. For each sample, productive Simpson clonality was calculated by taking the square root of Simpson's diversity index across productive rearrangements. Here the immuneACCESS table is served through TCRdb, limited to in-frame sequences with V and J called. Missing clones are a known gap in these copies; in checked studies unresolved V genes cover under half, and the rest lacks a known reason. From that table come the V and J calls and clone size; the DNA was used to work out D and trimming. This sample has under 200,000 clones in its table, and around 83% of those were observed once. The ten largest clones represent about 0.98% of the sample.

Each collaborating institution followed its own protocols to collect whole blood in K2EDTA tubes. For TCRbeta analysis, collaborators shipped samples as frozen whole blood, isolated PBMCs, or DNA extracted from either of those sample types. V gives up 5 bases and J gives up 8 bases, and the segment between their germline ends measures 9 bases. Inclusive of the bounding cysteine and phenylalanine, the CDR3 is 12 residues long. Only the CDR3 part of the read is kept: 36 bases, read in frame from the first base. The germline V gene sets CDR1 to MNHEY and CDR2 to SVGEGT. This TCR derives from a man aged 18 to 35 with acute or convalescent COVID-19. Specimen: peripheral blood. The sequence joins TRBV6-2 or TRBV6-3 to TRBJ1-4, with the D gene too uncertain to name. CDR3 loop: CASSPSEEKLFF. DNA sequence: TGTGCCAGCAGTCCATCGGAGGAAAAACTGTTTTTT.